This passage covers 31 T cell receptor beta chains from one sample sequenced in a study of T cell responses to AZD1222 COVID-19 vaccine. The repertoire was sequenced with immunoSEQ multiplex PCR; TCRdb's copy has only in-frame clones and lacks some. The top ten clones hold under 4.5% of a sample with roughly 60,000 clones, about three quarters of them seen once. The sample consisted of peripheral blood, taken 28 days after the second AZD1222 dose. These receptors all stem from an adult who received the AZD1222 COVID-19 vaccine.

This chain links TRBV11-2 with TRBJ1-2, with no clear D. This CDR3 contains 15 residues. V shed 0 bases and J shed 6 bases, with 14 bases lying between them. Looked up from germline, CDR1 is SGHAT and CDR2 is FQNNGV. This chain's CDR3 is CASSLDPGRWDGYTF. CDR3 DNA sequence: TGTGCCAGCAGCTTAGATCCCGGGCGCTGGGATGGCTACACCTTC.

V and J are TRBV5-6 and TRBJ1-2; a weak D match, TRBD1 (5 bases). The V and J ends lost 4 bases and 7 bases respectively, with 17 bases between them. The CDR3 is 14 residues long. The germline V gene encodes CDR1 SGHDT and CDR2 YYEEEE. CDR3 coding DNA: TGTGCCAGCAGCCCCCGGGACTGGGAAAGTGGCTACACCTTC. Residues: CASSPRDWESGYTF. Variable domain in full (rest from reference TRBV5-6 and TRBJ1-2): DAGVTQSPTHLIKTRGQQVTLRCSPKSGHDTVSWYQQALGQGPQFIFQYYEEEERQRGNFPDRFSGHQFPNYSSELNVNALLLGDSALYLCASSPRDWESGYTFGSGTRLTVV.

J is TRBJ1-3 and V is TRBV5-1, with no clear D. Per the germline V gene, CDR1 is SGHRS and CDR2 is YFSETQ. There are 16 residues in the CDR3. V dropped 0 bases and J dropped 0 bases, with 10 bases sitting between them. The CDR3 reads CASSLAPTDSGNTIYF. CDR3 DNA sequence: TGCGCCAGCAGCTTGGCACCGACTGACTCTGGAAACACCATATATTTT.

The V call is TRBV11-2, the J call TRBJ2-7; D call uncertain. The ends were cut back, 0 bases at V and 3 bases at J, with 9 bases in the middle. The germline V gene has CDR1 SGHAT and CDR2 FQNNGV. The CDR3 contains 14 residues. The CDR3 is CASSLELQIYEQYF. For the CDR3, the DNA is TGTGCCAGCAGCTTAGAGTTACAAATCTACGAGCAGTACTTC.

This clone is a singleton in its sample. The chain has TRBV28 and TRBJ2-7; a possible D gene is TRBD2 (5 bases). V was shortened by 7 bases and J by 7 bases, with 17 bases between the two germline ends. The CDR3 consists of 13 residues. Germline V gene data show CDR1 as MDHEN and CDR2 as SYDVKM. The CDR3, as DNA: TGTGCCAGCACCCCTAGAGGGCCGTGGGAGCAGTACTTC. It yields the protein CASTPRGPWEQYF.

This clone was counted only a few times. The rearrangement joins TRBV6-5 to TRBJ1-2; TRBD1 aligns across 7 bases. The CDR3 is 15 residues long. Trimming removed 4 bases from V and 8 bases from J; junction bases left unmatched: 13. Germline CDR1 is MNHEY and CDR2 is SVGAGI. The CDR3 DNA sequence: TGTGCCAGCAGTTCCAGACAGGGCCGCGGGGGCGGCTACACCTTC. Residues: CASSSRQGRGGGYTF.

The gene calls are TRBV18 and TRBJ1-2, with D unresolved. Trimming removed 3 bases from V and 7 bases from J, with 21 bases in between. Germline CDR1 reads KGHSH; CDR2 reads LQKENI. This CDR3 region has 16 residues. The CDR3 DNA reads as TGTGCCAGCTCACCCCGGGAAGACATTACCATTAGTGGCTACACCTTC. It encodes CASSPREDITISGYTF. The full variable domain, with the rest looked up from reference TRBV18 and TRBJ1-2, is NAGVMQNPRHLVRRRGQEARLRCSPMKGHSHVYWYRQLPEEGLKFMVYLQKENIIDESGMPKERFSAEFPKEGPSILRIQQVVRGDSAAYFCASSPREDITISGYTFGSGTRLTVV.

As concerns this clone: One end of the junction fails to match germline, which may point to a read error. This chain joins TRBV7-7 and TRBJ2-5, with D perhaps assigned TRBD1 or TRBD2 (5 bases each). There are 13 residues in the CDR3. Germline assignment: CDR1 SSHAT and CDR2 FNYEAQ (reference sequence). Here the CDR3 DNA reads TGTGCTAGCAGCCAGGGTCGGGGAGAGACCCAGTACTTC. Translated, it gives CASSQGRGETQYF.

J is TRBJ2-3 and V is TRBV5-6, with TRBD2 as a possible D gene (6 bases). CDR3 length equals 13 residues. The V end lost 0 bases, the J end lost 8 bases, and 10 bases lay between the germline ends. Germline V gene sequence: CDR1 SGHDT, CDR2 YYEEEE. The CDR3 DNA is TGTGCCAGCAGCTTGGCGGGGGTCGGTACGCAGTATTTT. It specifies CASSLAGVGTQYF.

This sequence joins TRBV11-2 and TRBJ2-2, with D possibly TRBD1 on 5 matching bases. CDR3 length: 15 residues. The germline V and J ends were trimmed by 2 bases and 5 bases, with 12 bases remaining between them. The V gene's germline CDR1 is SGHAT and CDR2 FQNNGV. CDR3 amino acids: CASSLQGIETGELFF. The DNA of the CDR3 is TGTGCCAGCAGCTTACAGGGTATAGAAACCGGGGAGCTGTTTTTT.

The V call is TRBV11-3, the J call TRBJ1-2; D might be TRBD1 (6 bases). Trimming removed 5 bases at V and 1 base at J, with 14 bases between. The CDR3 runs 15 residues. Germline V gene lookup returns CDR1 SGHNT and CDR2 YENEEA. The CDR3 loop reads CASSADGQLNYGYTF. As DNA, the CDR3 is TGTGCCAGCAGCGCCGATGGACAGCTTAACTATGGCTACACCTTC.

In nucleotides, the CDR3 is TGTGCCAGCAGCTCGGGCTTCCGAACTGAAGCTTTCTTT. It specifies CASSSGFRTEAFF. V is TRBV5-5 and J is TRBJ1-1; D uncertain. The germline V gene encodes CDR1 SGHKS and CDR2 YYEKEE (reference sequence). The CDR3 extends over 13 amino acids. The V end lost 3 bases, the J end lost 5 bases, and 11 bases lay between the germline ends.

The V call is TRBV28, the J call TRBJ1-2, with D tentatively TRBD1 (5 bases). The germline gives CDR1 MDHEN, CDR2 SYDVKM. V shed 3 bases and J shed 6 bases, with 8 bases lying between them. The CDR3 totals 12 residues. Written as DNA, the CDR3 is TGTGCCAGCAGTTTGGGACGGAATGGCTACACCTTC. Amino acids: CASSLGRNGYTF.

The rearrangement uses TRBV11-2 and TRBJ2-3; 8 bases fit TRBD2. V lost 5 bases, J lost 4 bases, and 8 bases stayed unmatched. The V gene's germline CDR1 is SGHAT and CDR2 FQNNGV. The CDR3 consists of 15 residues. Here the CDR3 reads CASSLRRGGADTQYF. CDR3 sequence (DNA): TGTGCCAGCAGCCTTAGACGGGGGGGCGCAGATACGCAGTATTTT. The variable domain in full, with the rest retrieved from reference TRBV11-2 and TRBJ2-3, is EAGVAQSPRYKIIEKRQSVAFWCNPISGHATLYWYQQILGQGPKLLIQFQNNGVVDDSQLPKDRFSAERLKGVDSTLKIQPAKLEDSAVYLCASSLRRGGADTQYFGPGTRLTVL.

This chain links TRBV20-1 with TRBJ2-7, with 9 bases matching TRBD1. The CDR3 is 13 amino acids. With V trimmed by 3 bases and J by 4 bases, 4 bases remained unmatched. The germline V gene has CDR1 DFQATT and CDR2 SNEGSKA (reference sequence). The CDR3 sequence: CSASRGQGYEQYF. The CDR3 DNA reads TGCAGTGCTAGTAGGGGACAGGGTTACGAGCAGTACTTC.

The chain employs TRBV6-5 and TRBJ2-3; the D gene is possibly TRBD2 (6 bases). This CDR3 contains 14 residues. Between the trimmed V and J ends, which lost 6 bases and 0 bases, there was a span of 10 bases. Germline values: CDR1 MNHEY, CDR2 SVGAGI. The CDR3 sequence is CASSYSGSTDTQYF. The DNA for the CDR3 is TGTGCCAGCAGCTATAGCGGTAGCACAGATACGCAGTATTTT.

The chain links TRBV6-5 to TRBJ1-4, with 10 bases lining up with TRBD1. Germline V gene data show CDR1 as MNHEY and CDR2 as SVGAGI. V shed 0 bases, J shed 8 bases, and the junction held 3 bases outside the gene matches. The CDR3 runs to 15 residues. CDR3 amino acids: CASSYSGDRGEKLFF. The CDR3, as DNA: TGTGCCAGCAGTTACTCCGGGGACAGGGGAGAAAAACTGTTTTTT.

The chain has TRBV9 and TRBJ2-7, with D maybe TRBD2 (6 bases). The CDR3 is made up of 16 amino acids. Between the trimmed V and J ends, which lost 0 bases and 2 bases, there was a span of 15 bases. Germline assignment: CDR1 SGDLS and CDR2 YYNGEE. The DNA of the CDR3 is TGTGCCAGCAGCGTAGGAGGCGGGGCTCAAACCTACGAGCAGTACTTC. Residues: CASSVGGGAQTYEQYF.

The chain carries TRBV5-6 and TRBJ2-6; 8 bases are shared with TRBD1. CDR1 and CDR2 from the germline V gene are SGHDT and YYEEEE. V gave up 2 bases and J gave up 1 base; unmatched junction bases: 8. CDR3 size: 18 residues. CDR3 sequence: CASSFGQGVISGANVLTF. CDR3 DNA: TGTGCCAGCAGCTTTGGACAGGGTGTGATTTCTGGGGCCAACGTCCTGACTTTC.

This chain uses TRBV7-9 with TRBJ1-4; D remains unclear. The length of the CDR3 is 16 residues. The germline V and J ends were trimmed by 6 bases and 0 bases, with 14 bases remaining between them. Per germline, CDR1 SEHNR and CDR2 FQNEAQ (reference sequence). This chain's CDR3 is CASSSSQVATNEKLFF. DNA for the CDR3: TGTGCCAGCAGTTCTTCCCAAGTTGCAACTAATGAAAAACTGTTTTTT.

V usage is TRBV6-2 or TRBV6-3 and J usage is TRBJ1-4, with TRBD1 matching 7 bases. Germline V CDR1 and CDR2: MNHEY, SVGEGT. The CDR3 runs 16 residues. With 6 bases clipped from V and 8 bases from J, the junction kept 15 bases outside the gene matches. The DNA of the CDR3 is TGTGCCAGCAGCCGCGCGACCCAGGGGGGAGGAGAAAAACTGTTTTTT. Amino acids: CASSRATQGGGEKLFF.

This clone has only one observation. V usage is TRBV18 and J usage is TRBJ1-1, with 10 bases fitting TRBD1. The ends lost 3 bases at V and 3 bases at J; junction bases unmatched: 7. CDR1 KGHSH and CDR2 LQKENI come from the germline V gene. The CDR3 is made up of 16 amino acids. The CDR3 coding sequence is TGTGCCAGCTCACCGCGCCGGGACAGGGGCGACACTGAAGCTTTCTTT. Translation: CASSPRRDRGDTEAFF.

V and J are TRBV15 and TRBJ2-1; D perhaps matches TRBD2 (5 bases). The V gene lost 3 bases and the J gene lost 3 bases, with 9 bases spanning the gap. This CDR3 comprises 14 residues. CDR1 and CDR2 (germline): LNHNV, YYDKDF (reference sequence). CDR3 in amino acids: CATSRARDYNEQFF. CDR3 sequence (DNA): TGTGCCACCAGCAGGGCGAGGGACTACAATGAGCAGTTCTTC.

The table lists this clone with a few counts. The CDR3 reads CASSRGLAGAKNIQYF. CDR3 sequence (DNA): TGTGCCAGCAGCCGTGGACTAGCTGGAGCCAAAAACATTCAGTACTTC. This sequence joins TRBV11-2 and TRBJ2-4; 8 bases agree with TRBD2. Germline V CDR1 and CDR2: SGHAT, FQNNGV. V lost 5 bases and J lost 0; bases outside the gene matches: 6. This CDR3 region has 16 residues.

In DNA, the CDR3 is TGCGCCAGCAGCTTAGCGGGGGCCGAATACAATGAGCAGTTCTTC. Protein sequence: CASSLAGAEYNEQFF. The chain carries TRBV5-1 and TRBJ2-1, with 8 nucleotides matching TRBD2. Germline values: CDR1 SGHRS, CDR2 YFSETQ. The length of the CDR3 is 15 residues. V dropped 2 bases and J dropped 4; count of bases not matched to a gene: 5. The full variable domain, in which reference TRBV5-1 and TRBJ2-1 provide the parts outside the CDR3, is KAGVTQTPRYLIKTRGQQVTLSCSPISGHRSVSWYQQTPGQGLQFLFEYFSETQRNKGNFPGRFSGRQFSNSRSEMNVSTLELGDSALYLCASSLAGAEYNEQFFGPGTRLTVL.

The chain joins TRBV6-5 to TRBJ1-3; D not certain. The V and J ends lost 2 bases and 6 bases respectively, with 2 bases between them. The CDR3 extends over 11 amino acids. Germline CDR1 and CDR2: MNHEY and SVGAGI. Here the CDR3 DNA reads TGTGCCAGCAGTTACCAAAACACCATATATTTT. Its translation: CASSYQNTIYF.

The CDR3 bases are TGTGCCAGCAGCTTAGTTGAGGGCCCCTACAATGAGCAGTTCTTC. Protein product: CASSLVEGPYNEQFF. The rearrangement links TRBV11-1 to TRBJ2-1; a possible D gene is TRBD2 (5 bases). CDR1 is SGHAT and CDR2 is FQDESV in the germline V gene (reference sequence). V lost 1 base to trimming and J lost 2 bases, with 9 bases between them. This CDR3 spans 15 amino acids.

The sample holds many counts of this clone. V is TRBV6-1 and J is TRBJ2-7; D might be TRBD1 (6 bases). CDR3 length: 19 amino acids. V lost 2 bases and J 2 bases, leaving 25 bases between the germline ends. The germline CDR1 and CDR2 sequences are MNHNS and SASEGT. CDR3 sequence (DNA): TGTGCCAGCAGTGAAAATCAAGGCAGGGGCACCGTGGATGCCTACGAGCAGTACTTC. Its protein product is CASSENQGRGTVDAYEQYF.

This clone was counted a single time. The gene calls are TRBV15 and TRBJ1-5; D is ambiguous. V lost 1 base to trimming and J lost 1 base, with 20 bases between them. CDR1 and CDR2 (germline): LNHNV, YYDKDF (reference sequence). This CDR3 region has 19 residues. The CDR3 spells CATSRVVVRRLASNQPQHF. CDR3 nucleotide sequence: TGTGCCACCAGCAGAGTTGTCGTCCGGAGGCTCGCGAGCAATCAGCCCCAGCATTTT.

The CDR3 protein is CASGDREAFF. The CDR3 DNA reads as TGTGCCAGCGGGGACAGGGAAGCTTTCTTT. V usage is TRBV28 and J usage is TRBJ1-1, with 8 nucleotides matching TRBD1. The CDR3 is 10 residues long. With V trimmed by 8 bases and J by 8 bases, 1 base remained unmatched. Germline V lookup: CDR1 MDHEN, CDR2 SYDVKM.

The V and J genes are TRBV11-2 and TRBJ1-3; TRBD1 matches at 7 bases. Germline lookup yields CDR1 SGHAT and CDR2 FQNNGV. This CDR3 contains 12 residues. The V gene end was trimmed by 5 bases and the J gene end by 8 bases; junction bases not matched to a gene: 3. CDR3 sequence: CASSPGTDTIYF. The CDR3 DNA sequence: TGTGCCAGCAGCCCCGGGACAGACACCATATATTTT. Full variable domain (missing parts from reference TRBV11-2 and TRBJ1-3): EAGVAQSPRYKIIEKRQSVAFWCNPISGHATLYWYQQILGQGPKLLIQFQNNGVVDDSQLPKDRFSAERLKGVDSTLKIQPAKLEDSAVYLCASSPGTDTIYFGEGSWLTVV.